One and the same sample provided the 7 T cell receptor beta chains below, sequenced in a study of T-cell reconstitution after alpha-beta-depleted transplantation in children. For TCRbeta, the library was prepared with unique molecular identifiers. MiXCR was run by TCRdb on the PCR reads, yielding one entry per CDR3 protein. The table records 200,000 to 250,000 distinct CDR3 sequences, under 13% of them present only once. The material sequenced was PBMCs, taken before TCRalphabeta/CD19-depleted stem cell transplant. These receptors originate from a child younger than two with acute myeloid leukemia, due to receive a stem cell transplant.

This clonotype was detected many times. The V call is TRBV4-2, the J call TRBJ2-7; no clear D. V was shortened by 0 bases and J by 3 bases, with 9 bases between the two germline ends. CDR1 and CDR2 (germline): LGHNA, YNFKEQ. This CDR3 region has 14 residues. The DNA for the CDR3 is TGTGCCAGCAGCCAAGACCCTGACGGCTACGAGCAGTACTTC. Translation: CASSQDPDGYEQYF.

The CDR3 bases are TGTGCCAGCAGCTCCCCCGGGGATTGGTACAATGAGCAGTTCTTC. Translating gives CASSSPGDWYNEQFF. The gene calls are TRBV7-9 and TRBJ2-1; D possibly corresponds to TRBD2 (5 bases). CDR1 SEHNR and CDR2 FQNEAQ come from the germline V gene (reference sequence). Trimming took 4 bases from V and 4 from J, leaving 14 bases between them. The CDR3 is 15 residues long.

This clonotype was seen repeatedly, ten times or more. The J gene is TRBJ1-4, the V gene TRBV7-9; 7 nucleotides line up with TRBD1. V shed 1 base, J shed 8 bases, and the junction held 10 bases outside the gene matches. CDR1 is SEHNR, CDR2 FQNEAQ, per germline (reference sequence). The CDR3 sequence is 16 residues long. The CDR3 reads CASSLGQQGIGEKLFF. The CDR3 DNA follows: TGTGCCAGCAGCTTAGGCCAACAGGGGATTGGCGAAAAACTGTTTTTT. Looking up the rest from reference TRBV7-9 and TRBJ1-4 gives the full variable domain: DTGVSQNPRHKITKRGQNVTFRCDPISEHNRLYWYRQTLGQGPEFLTYFQNEAQLEKSRLLSDRFSAERPKGSFSTLEIQRTEQGDSAMYLCASSLGQQGIGEKLFFGSGTQLSVL.

This clonotype was counted at least ten times. This chain uses TRBV20-1 with TRBJ2-1; TRBD1 matches 11 bases. Germline CDR1 is DFQATT and CDR2 is SNEGSKA (reference sequence). The CDR3 has 15 residues. The ends lost 3 bases at V and 6 bases at J; junction bases unmatched: 7. The CDR3 sequence is CSARPPGTGGNEQFF. In DNA form, the CDR3 reads TGCAGTGCTAGGCCTCCCGGGACAGGGGGCAATGAGCAGTTCTTC.

This clonotype was picked up many times. This chain links TRBV7-9 with TRBJ2-1; 11 bases agree with TRBD2. CDR1 and CDR2 (germline): SEHNR, FQNEAQ (reference sequence). V dropped 1 base and J dropped 5; count of bases not matched to a gene: 1. This CDR3 region has 15 residues. In DNA form, the CDR3 reads TGTGCCAGCAGCTTAGAACTAGCGGGAGACAATGAGCAGTTCTTC. Translating gives CASSLELAGDNEQFF.

This clonotype was counted between two and nine times. The gene calls are TRBV5-1 and TRBJ2-3, with D tentatively TRBD2 (5 bases). CDR1 and CDR2 (germline): SGHRS, YFSETQ. V was clipped by 3 bases and J by 1 base, with 12 bases between them. The CDR3 contains 15 residues. The CDR3 protein is CASSWTGIRTDTQYF. The DNA of the CDR3 is TGCGCCAGCAGCTGGACCGGGATTCGCACAGATACGCAGTATTTT.

This clonotype showed up many times. The chain links TRBV28 to TRBJ2-1; possible D gene TRBD2, 6 bases. Trimming took 5 bases from V and 0 from J, leaving 14 bases between them. This CDR3 is built from 16 residues. Germline V lookup: CDR1 MDHEN, CDR2 SYDVKM. CDR3: CASSPLAFSSYNEQFF. CDR3 nucleotide sequence: TGTGCCAGCAGTCCTCTAGCGTTTAGCTCCTACAATGAGCAGTTCTTC.